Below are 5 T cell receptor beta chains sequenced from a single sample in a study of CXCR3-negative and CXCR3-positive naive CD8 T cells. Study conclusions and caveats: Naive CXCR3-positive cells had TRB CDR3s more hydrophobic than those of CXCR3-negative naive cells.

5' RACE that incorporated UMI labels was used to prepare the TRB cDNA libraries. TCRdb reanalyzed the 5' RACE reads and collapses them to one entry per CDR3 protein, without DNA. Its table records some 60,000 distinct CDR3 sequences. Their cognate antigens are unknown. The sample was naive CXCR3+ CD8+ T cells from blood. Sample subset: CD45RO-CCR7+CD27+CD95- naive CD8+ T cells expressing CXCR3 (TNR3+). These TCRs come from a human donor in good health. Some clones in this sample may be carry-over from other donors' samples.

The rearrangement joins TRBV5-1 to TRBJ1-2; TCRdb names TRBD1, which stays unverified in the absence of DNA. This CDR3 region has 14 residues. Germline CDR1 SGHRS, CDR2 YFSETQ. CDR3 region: CASSSSGQAYGYTF.

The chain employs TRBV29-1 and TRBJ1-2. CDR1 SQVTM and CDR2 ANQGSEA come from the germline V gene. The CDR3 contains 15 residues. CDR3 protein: CSVEGLEYHNYGYTF.

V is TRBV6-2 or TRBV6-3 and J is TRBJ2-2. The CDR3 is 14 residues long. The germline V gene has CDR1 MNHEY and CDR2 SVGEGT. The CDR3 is CASTGLSNTGELFF.

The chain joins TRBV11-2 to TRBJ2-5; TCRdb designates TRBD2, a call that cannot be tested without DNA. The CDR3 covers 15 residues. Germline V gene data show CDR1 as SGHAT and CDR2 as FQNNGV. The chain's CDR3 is CASRAEGLAQETQYF.

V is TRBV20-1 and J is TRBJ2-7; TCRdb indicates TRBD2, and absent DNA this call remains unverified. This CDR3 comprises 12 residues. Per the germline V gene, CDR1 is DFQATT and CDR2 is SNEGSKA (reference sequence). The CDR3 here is CSARLEGNEQYF.